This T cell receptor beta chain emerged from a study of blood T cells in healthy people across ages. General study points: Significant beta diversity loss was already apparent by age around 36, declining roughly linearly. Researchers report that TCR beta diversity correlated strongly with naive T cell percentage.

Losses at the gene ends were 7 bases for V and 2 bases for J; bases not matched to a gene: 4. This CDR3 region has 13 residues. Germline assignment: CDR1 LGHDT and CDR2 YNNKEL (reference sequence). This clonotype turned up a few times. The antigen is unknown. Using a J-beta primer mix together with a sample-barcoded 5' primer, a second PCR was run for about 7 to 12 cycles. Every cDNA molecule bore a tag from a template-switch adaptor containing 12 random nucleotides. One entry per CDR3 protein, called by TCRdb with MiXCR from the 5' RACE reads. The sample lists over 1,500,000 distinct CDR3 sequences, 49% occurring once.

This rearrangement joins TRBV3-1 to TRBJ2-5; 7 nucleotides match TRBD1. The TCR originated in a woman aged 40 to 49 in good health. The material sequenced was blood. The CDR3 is CASNPGQQETQYF. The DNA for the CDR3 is TGTGCCAGCAACCCGGGACAGCAAGAGACCCAGTACTTC.